Shown below are 27 T cell receptor beta chains from a single sample sequenced in a study of a mutant IDH1 vaccine in newly diagnosed glioma. Profiled with immunoSEQ multiplex PCR; TCRdb holds only in-frame clones, not every one. The sample has around 89,000 clones, roughly four fifths seen once; the top ten hold approximately 8%. Time point in this sample: baseline, week 1 (first vaccination visit). Treatment noted: pre-vaccination baseline after standard-of-care therapy. The source material was PBMCs, sampled from a glioma patient treated with radiotherapy, temozolomide or both. The receptor source for this set is a woman aged 45-65 years with glioma.

In this sample, this clone turned up once. The rearrangement links TRBV30 to TRBJ1-2, with D tentatively TRBD1 (6 bases). Germline CDR1 and CDR2: GTSNPN and SVGIG (reference sequence). V lost 1 base to trimming and J lost 4 bases, with 22 bases between them. The CDR3 contains 17 residues. The DNA of the CDR3 is TGTGCCTGGAGTGCCCCACCTCAGGGGCCCCTTGGCTATGGCTACACCTTC. This codes for CAWSAPPQGPLGYGYTF.

V usage is TRBV29-1 and J usage is TRBJ1-2; 11 positions match TRBD1. V shed 4 bases, J shed 1 base, and the junction held 8 bases outside the gene matches. Germline CDR1 and CDR2: SQVTM and ANQGSEA. The CDR3 is 16 residues long. In nucleotides, the CDR3 is TGCAGCGTTGGGGTGGTGGACAGGGGGCTTAACTATGGCTACACCTTC. Its protein is CSVGVVDRGLNYGYTF.

V and J are TRBV7-2 and TRBJ2-7; 10 positions match TRBD1. The CDR3 covers 14 residues. Germline CDR1 SGHTA, CDR2 FQGNSA. Trimming removed 5 bases from V and 7 bases from J; junction bases left unmatched: 8. This CDR3 reads CASSRPGQGGEQYF. For the CDR3, the DNA is TGTGCCAGCAGCCGCCCCGGACAGGGGGGTGAGCAGTACTTC.

The table lists this clone with a few counts. The chain recombines TRBV5-6 with TRBJ1-6, with 7 bases fitting TRBD1. Trimming took 4 bases from V and 7 from J; bases not matched to a gene: 5. The germline gives CDR1 SGHDT, CDR2 YYEEEE. This CDR3 spans 14 amino acids. CDR3 in amino acids: CASSHRGGNSPLHF. CDR3 DNA sequence: TGTGCCAGCAGCCACAGGGGAGGGAATTCACCCCTCCACTTT.

V is TRBV5-1 and J is TRBJ2-7; 8 bases line up with TRBD1. From germline, CDR1 is SGHRS and CDR2 YFSETQ. CDR3 length: 14 residues. The J segment lost 3 bases and the V segment lost 0 bases, leaving 2 bases of the junction unmatched. The CDR3 DNA reads TGCGCCAGCAGCTTGGCAGGGGGCGGCTACGAGCAGTACTTC. This encodes CASSLAGGGYEQYF.

This chain links TRBV6-6 with TRBJ2-2; TRBD1 matches 7 bases. V gave up 8 bases and J gave up 1 base; unmatched junction bases: 10. CDR1 MNHNY and CDR2 SVGAGI come from the germline V gene (reference sequence). The CDR3 contains 16 residues. The CDR3 loop reads CASVFSRQGNTGELFF. In DNA, the CDR3 is TGTGCCAGCGTATTTTCGAGACAGGGGAACACCGGGGAGCTGTTTTTT.

The chain couples TRBV5-4 to TRBJ2-5; 14 bases match TRBD2. The CDR3 runs 16 residues. Germline trimming cut 4 bases from V and 1 base from J; bases unmatched to any gene: 3. Germline CDR1 reads SGHNT; CDR2 reads YYREEE (reference sequence). The CDR3 protein is CASSGLAGGIQETQYF. CDR3 bases: TGTGCCAGCAGCGGACTAGCGGGGGGAATCCAAGAGACCCAGTACTTC. Supplemented by reference TRBV5-4 and TRBJ2-5, the full variable domain reads ETGVTQSPTHLIKTRGQQVTLRCSSQSGHNTVSWYQQALGQGPQFIFQYYREEENGRGNFPPRFSGLQFPNYSSELNVNALELDDSALYLCASSGLAGGIQETQYFGPGTRLLVL.

The V call is TRBV7-9, the J call TRBJ1-2; a possible D gene is TRBD1 (6 bases). CDR1 is SEHNR, CDR2 FQNEAQ, per germline (reference sequence). V lost 1 base and J lost 3, with 9 bases in between. The CDR3 covers 14 residues. CDR3 bases: TGTGCCAGCAGCTTAGGGGGGCGCGACTATGGCTACACCTTC. This translates into CASSLGGRDYGYTF.

The gene calls are TRBV6-1 and TRBJ2-6; D is ambiguous. Germline CDR1 and CDR2: MNHNS and SASEGT. V dropped 3 bases and J dropped 4 bases, with 10 bases sitting between them. The CDR3 spans 15 residues. The CDR3 is CASSDPSRGANVLTF. The CDR3 DNA sequence: TGTGCCAGCAGTGATCCGTCCAGGGGGGCCAACGTCCTGACTTTC.

CDR3 coding DNA: TGTGCCATCAGTGACCCGGGACAGCGGACCTACGAGCAGTACTTC. This translates into CAISDPGQRTYEQYF. The rearrangement uses TRBV10-3 and TRBJ2-7, with 7 bases lining up with TRBD1. Unmatched junction bases numbered 7, after V lost 3 bases and J lost 2 bases. The CDR3 covers 15 residues. The germline gives CDR1 ENHRY, CDR2 SYGVKD.

The sample holds a few counts of this clone. The V call is TRBV5-1, the J call TRBJ1-1; the D is unclear. CDR3 length: 14 residues. Germline CDR1 and CDR2: SGHRS and YFSETQ. Between the trimmed V and J ends, which lost 5 bases and 2 bases, there was a span of 13 bases. CDR3 nucleotides: TGCGCCAGCAGTACCGCGGTGGCAAACACTGAAGCTTTCTTT. This codes for CASSTAVANTEAFF.

This clone appeared a few times. Other DNA sequences within the sample encode an identical CDR3. The chain carries TRBV5-1 and TRBJ1-1; D is possibly TRBD1 (6 bases). Germline V lookup: CDR1 SGHRS, CDR2 YFSETQ. The CDR3 is 13 amino acids. The ends were cut back, 1 base at V and 3 bases at J, with 7 bases in the middle. The CDR3 DNA is TGCGCCAGCAGCTTGTCAGGGGACACTGAAGCTTTCTTT. Protein: CASSLSGDTEAFF.

This chain connects TRBV6-1 to TRBJ2-3, with TRBD2 identical over 8 bases. After removal of 4 bases from V and 5 bases from J, the junction contained 14 bases not matched to a gene. CDR3 length equals 17 residues. Looked up from germline, CDR1 is MNHNS and CDR2 is SASEGT. CDR3 loop: CASSVTGGVRTIDTQYF. The CDR3 nucleotides are TGTGCCAGCAGTGTAACGGGGGGGGTCAGGACGATAGATACGCAGTATTTT.

This clone was picked up one time. The V call is TRBV7-2, the J call TRBJ2-2; D possibly corresponds to TRBD1 (6 bases). V was shortened by 0 bases and J by 3 bases, with 11 bases between the two germline ends. This CDR3 region has 16 residues. Germline V gene lookup returns CDR1 SGHTA and CDR2 FQGNSA. The CDR3 coding sequence is TGTGCCAGCAGCTTAGCGTCGGCAGGGGACACCGGGGAGCTGTTTTTT. Translated, it gives CASSLASAGDTGELFF.

This rearrangement joins TRBV5-4 to TRBJ2-7; a possible D gene is TRBD2 (7 bases). Trimming pared 6 bases from V and 6 bases from J, leaving 25 bases between. The CDR3 contains 16 residues. The germline CDR1 and CDR2 sequences are SGHNT and YYREEE (reference sequence). The CDR3 loop reads CASNPGGGTKSIEQYF. CDR3 nucleotide sequence: TGTGCCAGCAACCCGGGAGGAGGGACAAAGTCAATCGAGCAGTACTTC. Based on the CDR3 plus reference TRBV5-4 and TRBJ2-7, the full variable domain is ETGVTQSPTHLIKTRGQQVTLRCSSQSGHNTVSWYQQALGQGPQFIFQYYREEENGRGNFPPRFSGLQFPNYSSELNVNALELDDSALYLCASNPGGGTKSIEQYFGPGTRLTVT.

This chain links TRBV11-2 with TRBJ1-2, with unresolved D. V was trimmed by 1 base and J by 3 bases, leaving 6 bases between them. The CDR3 runs 13 residues. CDR1 and CDR2 (germline): SGHAT, FQNNGV. The CDR3 loop reads CASSLVQHYGYTF. The CDR3 DNA reads TGTGCCAGCAGCTTAGTACAGCACTATGGCTACACCTTC.

V and J are TRBV7-8 and TRBJ2-7, with a possible D match to TRBD1 (6 bases). Trimming took off 5 bases at V and 3 bases at J, with 14 bases between the two ends. Germline V gene lookup returns CDR1 SGHVS and CDR2 FQNEAQ. The CDR3 is 14 amino acids. The CDR3 loop reads CASSQGPRNYEQYF. DNA for the CDR3: TGTGCCAGCAGCCAGGGGCCAAGAAACTACGAGCAGTACTTC.

The chain recombines TRBV5-1 with TRBJ2-7; D remains ambiguous. V was clipped by 1 base and J by 0 bases, with 5 bases between them. This CDR3 is 13 amino acids long. CDR1 and CDR2 (germline): SGHRS, YFSETQ. The CDR3 DNA reads TGCGCCAGCAGCTTGACAGTCTCCTACGAGCAGTACTTC. This codes for CASSLTVSYEQYF.

The table lists this clone with a few counts. This rearrangement joins TRBV5-4 to TRBJ2-3; D is unclear. Trimming removed 8 bases from V and 4 bases from J, with 14 bases in between. Germline CDR1 SGHNT, CDR2 YYREEE (reference sequence). This CDR3 spans 13 amino acids. The CDR3 DNA follows: TGTGCCAGTCAGCTTGGTGTCGCAGATACGCAGTATTTT. Translated, it gives CASQLGVADTQYF. The whole variable domain, filled in from reference TRBV5-4 and TRBJ2-3, reads ETGVTQSPTHLIKTRGQQVTLRCSSQSGHNTVSWYQQALGQGPQFIFQYYREEENGRGNFPPRFSGLQFPNYSSELNVNALELDDSALYLCASQLGVADTQYFGPGTRLTVL.

The sample holds a few counts of this clone. The chain links TRBV6-4 to TRBJ2-3, with 12 positions matching TRBD2. CDR1 is MRHNA and CDR2 is SNTAGT in the germline V gene. The CDR3 has 15 amino acids. V shed 4 bases and J 3 bases; nucleotides not matched to a gene: 2. The CDR3 sequence is CASSATSGGTDTQYF. CDR3 nucleotide sequence: TGTGCCAGCAGTGCGACTAGCGGGGGAACAGATACGCAGTATTTT.

The chain links TRBV4-1 to TRBJ1-2; maybe TRBD1 (6 bases). The CDR3 sequence is 18 residues long. V was pared by 4 bases and J by 0 bases, with 21 bases between. Looked up from germline, CDR1 is MGHRA and CDR2 is YSYEKL. The CDR3: CASSPSAGVGSSNYGYTF. In DNA, the CDR3 is TGCGCCAGCAGCCCCAGTGCAGGGGTGGGAAGCTCTAACTATGGCTACACCTTC.

V usage is TRBV28 and J usage is TRBJ1-2; D remains ambiguous. The CDR3 runs to 15 residues. Trimming removed 2 bases at V and 3 bases at J, with 13 bases between. The germline gives CDR1 MDHEN, CDR2 SYDVKM. The CDR3 sequence: CASSLASKAHYGYTF. CDR3 sequence (DNA): TGTGCCAGCAGTTTAGCTTCAAAGGCTCACTATGGCTACACCTTC.

This clone has just one count. The chain joins TRBV2 to TRBJ1-4; D is unclear. Germline CDR1 SNHLY, CDR2 FYNNEI. The CDR3 loop spans 14 amino acids. V lost 7 bases to trimming and J lost 7 bases, with 16 bases between them. The CDR3 DNA follows: TGTGCCAGCAAGGCCGATCAACGTATTGAAAAACTGTTTTTT. Amino acids: CASKADQRIEKLFF.

The chain joins TRBV5-1 to TRBJ2-5, with 9 nucleotides matching TRBD2. With 0 bases clipped from V and 4 bases from J, the junction kept 1 base outside the gene matches. This CDR3 spans 14 amino acids. Per germline, CDR1 SGHRS and CDR2 YFSETQ. The CDR3 nucleotides read TGCGCCAGCAGCTTGGGTAGCGGGAGAGAGACCCAGTACTTC. Amino acid sequence: CASSLGSGRETQYF.

This clone turned up a few times. The chain joins TRBV7-9 to TRBJ2-5; perhaps TRBD2 as D (6 bases). V lost 1 base and J lost 5, with 14 bases in between. The CDR3 loop spans 15 amino acids. Per germline, CDR1 SEHNR and CDR2 FQNEAQ (reference sequence). The CDR3 is CASSLGGLVQETQYF. As DNA, the CDR3 is TGTGCCAGCAGCTTAGGGGGACTTGTACAGGAGACCCAGTACTTC.

This chain links TRBV30 with TRBJ1-5; no definite D call. CDR1 is GTSNPN, CDR2 SVGIG, per germline (reference sequence). There are 13 residues in the CDR3. V gave up 1 base and J gave up 5 bases, with 9 bases separating them. The DNA of the CDR3 is TGTGCCTGGAGTGCCCGAGCGGATCAGCCCCAGCATTTT. It codes for CAWSARADQPQHF.

The chain is built from TRBV5-5 and TRBJ1-1, with D uncertain. The CDR3 spans 14 residues. Germline V CDR1 and CDR2: SGHKS, YYEKEE (reference sequence). Between the trimmed V and J ends, which lost 0 bases and 1 base, there was a span of 7 bases. The CDR3 loop reads CASSLGAGNTEAFF. DNA of the CDR3: TGTGCCAGCAGCTTGGGGGCAGGGAACACTGAAGCTTTCTTT.